This T cell receptor (beta chain) was documented in a study of blood T cell repertoires in COVID-19. Study-wide background: The origin of the acute and convalescent COVID-19 samples was the United States, Italy and Spain. The cDNA or gDNA used as material had been derived from T cells, B-cell-depleted T cells, or PBMCs.

Under the authors' procedure: Reference gene primers were amplified, and this amplification served to estimate nucleated cell counts. Assay used: immunoSEQ multiplex PCR; TCRdb lists only in-frame clones, some missing. That table gives V, J and clone size, and the DNA gave D and trimming. The table has about 270,000 clones, less than 95% seen once. CDR1 and CDR2 from the germline V gene are SGHRS and YFSETQ. This CDR3 spans 15 amino acids. The ends were cut back, 0 bases at V and 6 bases at J, with 13 bases in the middle. The receptor comes from a middle-aged man who had been exposed to COVID-19. The sequenced sample was PBMCs or T cells enriched from blood (not recorded which). The rearrangement links TRBV5-1 to TRBJ2-4; D perhaps matches TRBD1 (5 bases). CDR3: CASSLGGARGNIQYF. In DNA, the CDR3 is TGCGCCAGCAGCTTGGGTGGGGCTCGAGGAAACATTCAGTACTTC. Looking up the rest from reference TRBV5-1 and TRBJ2-4 gives the full variable domain: KAGVTQTPRYLIKTRGQQVTLSCSPISGHRSVSWYQQTPGQGLQFLFEYFSETQRNKGNFPGRFSGRQFSNSRSEMNVSTLELGDSALYLCASSLGGARGNIQYFGAGTRLSVL.